Here is one T cell receptor (beta chain) with its context. The antigen is unknown. The data were obtained in a study of T-cell memory formation after mild COVID-19. On the study more broadly: TCR clusters were mostly donor specific.

Findings and limits, study-wide: In pre-infection memory, a portion of responding clones appeared, which suggested that cross-reactive memory joined. Among CD4+ contracting clones, most were CM and EM, and CD8+ ones EMRA.

With constant-segment primers, 5'RACE yielded cDNA libraries of TCR alpha and TCR beta that carried sample barcodes and UMIs. MiXCR was run by TCRdb on the 5' RACE reads, yielding one entry per CDR3 protein. The repertoire holds a few hundred thousand distinct CDR3 sequences, with roughly a fifth as singletons. V was clipped by 6 bases and J by 9 bases; unmatched bases: 8. The CDR3 is 15 residues long. In germline, CDR1 is SQVTM, CDR2 ANQGSEA. The TCR was taken from a man between 18 and 35 years old who had mild COVID-19 (a few samples of this study predate the infection). Cell type and time point are not known. V gene TRBV29-1 combines with J gene TRBJ2-1; TRBD2 matches at 16 bases. The material sequenced was PBMCs or a T cell subset sorted from them (not recorded which). The CDR3 region has the DNA TGCAGCGTCGACGTAGGGACTAGCGGGGGGGGTGAGCAGTTCTTC. It translates to CSVDVGTSGGGEQFF.